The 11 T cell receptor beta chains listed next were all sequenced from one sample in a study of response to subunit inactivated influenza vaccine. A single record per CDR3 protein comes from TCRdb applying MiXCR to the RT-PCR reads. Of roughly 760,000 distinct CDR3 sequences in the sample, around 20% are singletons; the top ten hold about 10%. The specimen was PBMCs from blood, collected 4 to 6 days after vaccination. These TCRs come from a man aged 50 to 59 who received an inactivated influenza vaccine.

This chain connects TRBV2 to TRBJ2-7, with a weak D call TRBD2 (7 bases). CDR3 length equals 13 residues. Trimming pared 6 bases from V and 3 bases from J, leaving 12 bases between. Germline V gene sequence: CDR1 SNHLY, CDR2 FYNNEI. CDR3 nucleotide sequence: TGTGCCAGCAGGGACAGCGGGGACTACGAGCAGTACTTC. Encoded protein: CASRDSGDYEQYF.

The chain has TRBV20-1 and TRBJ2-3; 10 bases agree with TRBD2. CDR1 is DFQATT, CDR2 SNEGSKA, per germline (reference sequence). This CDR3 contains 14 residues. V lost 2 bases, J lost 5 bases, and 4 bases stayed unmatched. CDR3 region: CSARLAGAGDTQYF. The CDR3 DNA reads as TGCAGTGCTAGACTAGCGGGAGCGGGAGATACGCAGTATTTT.

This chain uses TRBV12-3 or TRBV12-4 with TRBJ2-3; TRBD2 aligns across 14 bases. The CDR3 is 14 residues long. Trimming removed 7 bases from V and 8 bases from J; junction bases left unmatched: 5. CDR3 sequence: CASNGGTSGSTQYF. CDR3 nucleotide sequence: TGTGCCAGCAACGGAGGGACTAGCGGGAGTACGCAGTATTTT.

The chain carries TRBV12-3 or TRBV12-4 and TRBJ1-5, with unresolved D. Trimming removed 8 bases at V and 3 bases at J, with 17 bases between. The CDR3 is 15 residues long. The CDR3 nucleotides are TGTGCCAGCTCCCCCAGTTGGGGTAACAATCAGCCCCAGCATTTT. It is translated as CASSPSWGNNQPQHF.

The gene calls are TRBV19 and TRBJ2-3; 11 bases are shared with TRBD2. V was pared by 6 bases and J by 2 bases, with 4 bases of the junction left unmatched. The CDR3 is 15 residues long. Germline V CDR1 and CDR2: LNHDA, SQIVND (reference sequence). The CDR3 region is CASSPLAGDTDTQYF. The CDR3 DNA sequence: TGTGCCAGTAGCCCACTAGCGGGAGACACAGATACGCAGTATTTT.

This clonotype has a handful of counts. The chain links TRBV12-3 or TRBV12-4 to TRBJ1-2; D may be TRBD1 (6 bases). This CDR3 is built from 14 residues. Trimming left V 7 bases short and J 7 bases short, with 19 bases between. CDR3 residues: CASNPVLQGSGYTF. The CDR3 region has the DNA TGTGCCAGCAACCCCGTTTTACAGGGTAGTGGCTACACCTTC.

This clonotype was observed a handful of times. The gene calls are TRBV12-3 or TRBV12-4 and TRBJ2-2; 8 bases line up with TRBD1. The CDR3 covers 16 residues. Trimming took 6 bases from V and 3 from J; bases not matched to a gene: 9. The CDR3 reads CASRSDRGIYTGELFF. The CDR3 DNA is TGTGCCAGCAGGTCCGACAGGGGCATTTACACCGGGGAGCTGTTTTTT.

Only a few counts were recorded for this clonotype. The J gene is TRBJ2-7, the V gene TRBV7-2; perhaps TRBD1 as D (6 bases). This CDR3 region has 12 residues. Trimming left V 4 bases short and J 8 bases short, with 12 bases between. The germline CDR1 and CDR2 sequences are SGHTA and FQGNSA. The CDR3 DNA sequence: TGTGCCAGCAGCTCCGACCAGGGGCAGCAGTACTTC. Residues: CASSSDQGQQYF.

The CDR3 nucleotides read TGTGCCATCAGTGAGTCAGGGCCGACTCCCCTCTATGGCTACACCTTC. It yields the protein CAISESGPTPLYGYTF. The chain joins TRBV10-3 to TRBJ1-2; D is unclear. Trimming removed 0 bases from V and 4 bases from J, with 15 bases in between. Germline lookup yields CDR1 ENHRY and CDR2 SYGVKD. The CDR3 has 16 amino acids.

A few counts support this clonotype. DNA for the CDR3: TGTGCCAGCAGGACAGCTAGCGGGAGCCTTGTAGATACGCAGTATTTT. Its protein is CASRTASGSLVDTQYF. The chain joins TRBV28 to TRBJ2-3; 10 nucleotides agree with TRBD2. Germline trimming cut 6 bases from V and 5 bases from J; bases unmatched to any gene: 11. The CDR3 sequence is 16 residues long. The germline V gene encodes CDR1 MDHEN and CDR2 SYDVKM.

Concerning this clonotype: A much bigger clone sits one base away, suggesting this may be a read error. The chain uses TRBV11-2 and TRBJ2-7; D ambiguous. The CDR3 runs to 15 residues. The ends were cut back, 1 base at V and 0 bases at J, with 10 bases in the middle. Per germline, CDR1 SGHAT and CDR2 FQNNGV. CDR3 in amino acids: CASSLGQRSSYEQYF. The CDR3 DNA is TGTGCCAGCAGCTTAGGGCAGAGGAGCTCCTACGAGCAGTACTTC.